The rows below give T cell receptor beta chains drawn from one sample of a study of sequential checkpoint blockade in melanoma. The table came from immunoSEQ multiplex PCR; TCRdb's copy has only in-frame clones and leaves some out. The table records about 20,000 clones, 80% to 90% of them present only once. The specimen was CD8+ T cells sorted from blood (inferred from file names), collected from a patient given nivolumab and ipilimumab in sequence. The receptors derive from a human donor with melanoma. The CDR3 runs from the conserved cysteine through the conserved F or W. D genes are given only for firm matches. Clone size is stated in some rows and not others, as once, few, many or a class when expanded.

D: TRBD1; J: TRBJ2-7; size: .; V: TRBV10-3; CDR3: CAISPGTRGPYEQYF; DNA: TGTGCCATCAGCCCTGGTACAAGGGGGCCCTACGAGCAGTACTTC
D: .; J: TRBJ2-1; size: .; V: TRBV13; CDR3: CASSLGAPSINEQFF; DNA: TGTGCCAGCAGCTTGGGGGCTCCAAGCATTAATGAGCAGTTCTTC
D: TRBD1; J: TRBJ1-4; size: few; V: TRBV7-9; CDR3: CASSGPGGLNEKLFF; DNA: TGTGCCAGCAGCGGTCCAGGGGGGCTTAATGAAAAACTGTTTTTT
D: .; J: TRBJ2-5; size: .; V: TRBV7-9; CDR3: CASSWTQGTEETQYF; DNA: TGTGCCAGCAGCTGGACGCAGGGTACGGAAGAGACCCAGTACTTC
D: TRBD2; J: TRBJ2-1; size: .; V: TRBV6-1; CDR3: CASLFERGAMYEQFF; DNA: TGTGCCAGCCTGTTCGAGCGGGGGGCAATGTATGAGCAGTTCTTC
D: TRBD1; J: TRBJ2-7; size: .; V: TRBV27; CDR3: CASGPGQGFYEQYF; DNA: TGTGCCAGCGGCCCGGGACAGGGGTTCTACGAGCAGTACTTC
D: .; J: TRBJ1-3; size: .; V: TRBV5-8; CDR3: CASSLSSRSGNTIYF; DNA: TGTGCCAGCAGCTTGTCTTCTCGGTCTGGAAACACCATATATTTT
D: TRBD1; J: TRBJ2-7; size: .; V: TRBV6-5; CDR3: CASSLTPRGLWEQYF; DNA: TGTGCCAGCAGTCTCACCCCCAGGGGGCTGTGGGAGCAGTACTTC
D: .; J: TRBJ2-1; size: .; V: TRBV14; CDR3: CASSNLIAGRGPMDNEQFF; DNA: TGTGCCAGCAGTAACCTTATAGCGGGAAGGGGGCCAATGGACAATGAGCAGTTCTTC
D: TRBD1; J: TRBJ1-1; size: .; V: TRBV7-9; CDR3: CASSDSGQGKNTEAFF; DNA: TGTGCCAGCAGCGATTCCGGACAGGGGAAGAACACTGAAGCTTTCTTT
D: TRBD1; J: TRBJ2-3; size: .; V: TRBV5-1; CDR3: CASRDRVTDDTQYF; DNA: TGCGCCAGCAGAGACAGGGTCACTGATGATACGCAGTATTTT
D: .; J: TRBJ2-1; size: .; V: TRBV28; CDR3: CASSLFGHRSYNEQFF; DNA: TGTGCCAGCAGTTTATTTGGGCATCGCTCCTACAATGAGCAGTTCTTC
D: TRBD2; J: TRBJ2-5; size: .; V: TRBV27; CDR3: CASSLSAGTSGGGREQYF; DNA: TGTGCCAGCAGTTTATCCGCCGGGACTAGCGGGGGGGGGAGGGAGCAGTACTTC
D: TRBD1; J: TRBJ1-3; size: .; V: TRBV12-5; CDR3: CASGLLGQGKASGNTIYF; DNA: TGTGCTAGTGGTTTATTAGGACAGGGGAAGGCGTCTGGAAACACCATATATTTT
D: TRBD1; J: TRBJ2-7; size: once; V: TRBV28; CDR3: CASSLSVTGGGEQYF; DNA: TGTGCCAGCAGTTTGTCCGTGACAGGGGGCGGCGAGCAGTACTTC
D: .; J: TRBJ1-1; size: .; V: TRBV9; CDR3: CASSPPGEGDFF; DNA: TGTGCCAGCAGCCCCCCCGGGGAGGGAGATTTCTTT
D: TRBD1; J: TRBJ1-2; size: few; V: TRBV25-1; CDR3: CASSDFGTAYGYTF; DNA: TGTGCCAGCAGTGATTTCGGGACAGCCTATGGCTACACCTTC
D: TRBD1; J: TRBJ2-2; size: .; V: TRBV5-8; CDR3: CASSLPPGQGGIGELFF; DNA: TGTGCCAGCAGCTTGCCCCCGGGACAGGGTGGGATCGGGGAGCTGTTTTTT
D: .; J: TRBJ1-1; size: .; V: TRBV15; CDR3: CATSRVQGKNTEAFF; DNA: TGTGCCACCAGCAGAGTTCAGGGAAAGAACACTGAAGCTTTCTTT
D: TRBD1; J: TRBJ1-2; size: .; V: TRBV7-2; CDR3: CASSYTGTGGYTF; DNA: TGTGCCAGCAGCTACACCGGGACAGGGGGCTACACCTTC
D: TRBD1; J: TRBJ2-3; size: .; V: TRBV5-1; CDR3: CASRFTAGGIADTQYF; DNA: TGCGCCAGCAGATTTACGGCAGGGGGTATCGCAGATACGCAGTATTTT
D: .; J: TRBJ1-5; size: .; V: TRBV11-2; CDR3: CASSLDLAKPQHF; DNA: TGTGCCAGCAGTTTGGACCTAGCTAAGCCCCAGCATTTT
D: .; J: TRBJ1-6; size: .; V: TRBV9; CDR3: CASSESGTYNSPLHF; DNA: TGTGCCAGCAGCGAGAGCGGGACCTATAATTCACCCCTCCACTTT
D: .; J: TRBJ1-6; size: .; V: TRBV9; CDR3: CASSAQGSSYNSPLHF; DNA: TGTGCCAGCAGCGCACAGGGAAGCTCCTATAATTCACCCCTCCACTTT
D: .; J: TRBJ2-1; size: .; V: TRBV9; CDR3: CASSVEMRDEQFF; DNA: TGTGCCAGCAGCGTAGAAATGAGGGATGAGCAGTTCTTC
D: .; J: TRBJ2-3; size: .; V: TRBV4-3; CDR3: CASSQVGTDTQYF; DNA: TGCGCCAGCAGCCAAGTCGGGACAGATACGCAGTATTTT
D: .; J: TRBJ2-2; size: few; V: TRBV27; CDR3: CASSPPRFPSNTGELFF; DNA: TGTGCCAGCAGTCCCCCGAGGTTTCCGTCGAACACCGGGGAGCTGTTTTTT
D: TRBD1; J: TRBJ1-2; size: .; V: TRBV29-1; CDR3: CSVWTGGNYGYTF; DNA: TGCAGCGTCTGGACAGGGGGGAACTATGGCTACACCTTC
D: TRBD1; J: TRBJ1-5; size: .; V: TRBV7-8; CDR3: CASSLTQGAGQPQHF; DNA: TGTGCCAGCAGCTTAACCCAGGGGGCGGGTCAGCCCCAGCATTTT
D: .; J: TRBJ2-3; size: .; V: TRBV2; CDR3: CASKGVFSTDTQYF; DNA: TGTGCCAGCAAAGGAGTTTTCTCCACAGATACGCAGTATTTT
D: TRBD2; J: TRBJ2-3; size: .; V: TRBV2; CDR3: CASSGTSGGADTQYF; DNA: TGTGCCAGCAGCGGGACTAGCGGGGGGGCAGATACGCAGTATTTT
D: .; J: TRBJ2-5; size: .; V: TRBV5-8; CDR3: CASSTWQGPETQYF; DNA: TGTGCCAGCAGCACTTGGCAGGGTCCGGAGACCCAGTACTTC
D: TRBD2; J: TRBJ2-7; size: .; V: TRBV5-1; CDR3: CASSLNREAKYEQYF; DNA: TGCGCCAGCAGCTTGAACCGGGAGGCCAAGTACGAGCAGTACTTC
D: TRBD2; J: TRBJ2-7; size: .; V: TRBV10-1; CDR3: CASSDGLAGTSYEQYF; DNA: TGCGCCAGCAGTGATGGCCTAGCGGGGACCTCCTACGAGCAGTACTTC
D: .; J: TRBJ2-1; size: .; V: TRBV6-5; CDR3: CASSLGDNEQFF; DNA: TGTGCCAGCAGTTTAGGGGACAATGAGCAGTTCTTC
D: .; J: TRBJ1-1; size: .; V: TRBV15; CDR3: CATSNPSLGAFF; DNA: TGTGCCACCAGCAACCCTTCGCTAGGTGCTTTCTTT
D: .; J: TRBJ1-2; size: .; V: TRBV18; CDR3: CASSPPGGREYGYTF; DNA: TGTGCCAGCTCACCACCGGGAGGGAGGGAGTATGGCTACACCTTC
D: .; J: TRBJ2-7; size: few; V: TRBV7-9; CDR3: CASRRSDRRDEQYF; DNA: TGTGCCAGCAGACGGTCGGACAGGAGGGACGAGCAGTACTTC
D: TRBD2; J: TRBJ2-7; size: few; V: TRBV7-9; CDR3: CASSLGDYNSYEQYF; DNA: TGTGCCAGCAGCTTAGGGGACTACAACTCCTACGAGCAGTACTTC
D: .; J: TRBJ2-7; size: .; V: TRBV19; CDR3: CASSSIASGEIPLEQYF; DNA: TGTGCCAGTAGTAGTATAGCGTCGGGGGAAATCCCCCTCGAGCAGTACTTC
D: .; J: TRBJ2-3; size: .; V: TRBV11-2; CDR3: CASSPEYSTENTDTQYF; DNA: TGTGCCAGCAGCCCGGAATACTCGACAGAGAACACAGATACGCAGTATTTT
D: TRBD1; J: TRBJ2-7; size: .; V: TRBV2; CDR3: CASTGQGLDEQYF; DNA: TGTGCCAGCACCGGACAGGGACTCGACGAGCAGTACTTC
D: TRBD1; J: TRBJ2-3; size: .; V: TRBV12-5; CDR3: CASGLSGTGLDTQYF; DNA: TGTGCTAGTGGTTTGTCCGGGACAGGGCTGGATACGCAGTATTTT
D: .; J: TRBJ1-2; size: .; V: TRBV21-1; CDR3: CASSKEERTLSNYGYTF; DNA: TGTGCCAGCAGCAAAGAGGAGCGGACGTTGAGTAACTATGGCTACACCTTC
D: TRBD2; J: TRBJ2-7; size: .; V: TRBV6-5; CDR3: CASSALPAGDYEQYF; DNA: TGTGCCAGCAGTGCACTCCCGGCGGGGGACTACGAGCAGTACTTC
D: .; J: TRBJ2-2; size: .; V: TRBV4-3; CDR3: CASSLDGTPTGELFF; DNA: TGCGCCAGCAGCCTAGACGGGACACCCACCGGGGAGCTGTTTTTT
D: .; J: TRBJ2-1; size: .; V: TRBV11-2; CDR3: CASSFGVGARNEQFF; DNA: TGTGCCAGCAGCTTCGGAGTTGGGGCCCGGAATGAGCAGTTCTTC
D: .; J: TRBJ1-5; size: .; V: TRBV7-9; CDR3: CASSGLGAGQPQHF; DNA: TGTGCCAGCAGTGGTCTTGGGGCCGGGCAGCCCCAGCATTTT
D: .; J: TRBJ2-1; size: .; V: TRBV4-1; CDR3: CASSQEATRDEQFF; DNA: TGCGCCAGCAGCCAAGAAGCGACTCGGGATGAGCAGTTCTTC
D: TRBD1; J: TRBJ1-6; size: .; V: TRBV5-3; CDR3: CARSLGWRDRGLRVSPLHF; DNA: TGTGCCAGAAGCTTGGGGTGGCGGGACAGGGGGCTTAGGGTTTCACCCCTCCACTTT
D: .; J: TRBJ2-1; size: .; V: TRBV5-1; CDR3: CASSLDAGGSYNEQFF; DNA: TGCGCCAGCAGCTTGGACGCCGGGGGCTCCTACAATGAGCAGTTCTTC
D: TRBD2; J: TRBJ2-1; size: .; V: TRBV10-1; CDR3: CASSSGEGYNEQFF; DNA: TGCGCCAGCAGCAGCGGGGAAGGTTACAATGAGCAGTTCTTC
D: .; J: TRBJ2-1; size: .; V: TRBV19; CDR3: CASSPLSYNEQFF; DNA: TGTGCCAGTAGTCCCCTTTCCTACAATGAGCAGTTCTTC